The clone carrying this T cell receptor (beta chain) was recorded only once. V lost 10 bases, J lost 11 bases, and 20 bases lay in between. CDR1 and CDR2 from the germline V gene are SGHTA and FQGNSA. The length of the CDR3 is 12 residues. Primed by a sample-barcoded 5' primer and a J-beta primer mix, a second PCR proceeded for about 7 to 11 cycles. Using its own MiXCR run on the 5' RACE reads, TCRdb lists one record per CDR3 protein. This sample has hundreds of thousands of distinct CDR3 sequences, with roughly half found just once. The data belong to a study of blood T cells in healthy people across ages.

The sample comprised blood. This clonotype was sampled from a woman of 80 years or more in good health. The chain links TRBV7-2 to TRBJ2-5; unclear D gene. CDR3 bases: TGTGCCACCCTAGGTACTGAAAGGGTTCAGTACTTC. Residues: CATLGTERVQYF. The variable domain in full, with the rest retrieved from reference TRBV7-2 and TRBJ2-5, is GAGVSQSPSNKVTEKGKDVELRCDPISGHTALYWYRQSLGQGLEFLIYFQGNSAPDKSGLPSDRFSAERTGGSVSTLTIQRTQQEDSAVYLCATLGTERVQYFGPGTRLLVL.